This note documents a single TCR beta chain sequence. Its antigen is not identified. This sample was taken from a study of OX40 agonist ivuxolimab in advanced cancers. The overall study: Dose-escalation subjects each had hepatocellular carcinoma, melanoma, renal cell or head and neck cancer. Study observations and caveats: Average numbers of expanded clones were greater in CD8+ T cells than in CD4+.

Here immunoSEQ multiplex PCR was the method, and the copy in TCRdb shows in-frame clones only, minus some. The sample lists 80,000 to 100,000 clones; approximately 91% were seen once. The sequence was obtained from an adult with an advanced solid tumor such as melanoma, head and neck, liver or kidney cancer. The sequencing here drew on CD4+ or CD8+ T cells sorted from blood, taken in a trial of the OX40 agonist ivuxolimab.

In DNA, the CDR3 is TGTGCCAGCCAAGGAGCAGACTCTGGGGCCAACGTCCTGACTTTC. Its protein is CASQGADSGANVLTF. V usage is TRBV6-6 and J usage is TRBJ2-6; D remains ambiguous. CDR1 and CDR2 (germline): MNHNY, SVGAGI (reference sequence). The V and J ends lost 8 bases and 0 bases respectively, with 11 bases between them. This CDR3 has 15 residues.